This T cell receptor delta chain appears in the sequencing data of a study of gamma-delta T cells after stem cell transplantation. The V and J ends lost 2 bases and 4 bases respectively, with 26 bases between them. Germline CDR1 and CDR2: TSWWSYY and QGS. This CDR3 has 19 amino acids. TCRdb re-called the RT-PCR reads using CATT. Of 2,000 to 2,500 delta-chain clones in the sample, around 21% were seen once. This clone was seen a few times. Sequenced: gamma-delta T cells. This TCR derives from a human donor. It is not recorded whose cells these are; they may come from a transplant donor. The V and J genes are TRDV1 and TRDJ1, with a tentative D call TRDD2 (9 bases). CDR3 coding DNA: TGTGCTCTTGGGGAAAAGCCCTTCCTACTGGGGGCAGATGGCGATAAACTCATCTTT. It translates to CALGEKPFLLGADGDKLIF.